These T cell receptor beta chains were read from a single sample in a study of post-analysis software for immune sequencing data. TCRdb re-derived calls from the PCR reads in MiXCR, one entry per CDR3 protein. This table has about 540,000 distinct CDR3 sequences, around 31% appearing once. The specimen sequenced was blood. The receptor source for this set is a girl aged 2-17 years with multiple sclerosis. The CDR3 runs from the conserved cysteine through the conserved F or W. Fields, in order: CDR3 length, clone size, D gene, J gene, V gene, CDR3 DNA, CDR3 protein. The D gene is left open where the match is weak. Some rows have no size entry. The others give once, few or many, or a class for an expanded clone.

cdr3_length: 12
clone_size: .
d_call: .
j_call: TRBJ2-5
v_call: TRBV29-1
cdr3_nt: TGCGGCGTTGATGACAGACAAGAGACCCAGTACTTC
cdr3_aa: CGVDDRQETQYF

cdr3_length: 14
clone_size: few
d_call: .
j_call: TRBJ2-3
v_call: TRBV10-3
cdr3_nt: TGTGCCATCAGTGAGTCGACAAACACAGATACGCAGTATTTT
cdr3_aa: CAISESTNTDTQYF

cdr3_length: 13
clone_size: few
d_call: .
j_call: TRBJ2-7
v_call: TRBV5-5
cdr3_nt: TGTGCCAGCAGCTTGTTCCCCCCCTACGAGCAGTACTTC
cdr3_aa: CASSLFPPYEQYF

cdr3_length: 15
clone_size: few
d_call: .
j_call: TRBJ2-3
v_call: TRBV5-1
cdr3_nt: TGCGCCAGCAGCTTGGCGAGTAGAACCACAGATACGCAGTATTTT
cdr3_aa: CASSLASRTTDTQYF

cdr3_length: 11
clone_size: few
d_call: .
j_call: TRBJ2-5
v_call: TRBV5-6
cdr3_nt: TGTGCCAGCACCAAGGGGGAGACCCAGTACTTC
cdr3_aa: CASTKGETQYF

cdr3_length: 17
clone_size: .
d_call: TRBD1
j_call: TRBJ1-5
v_call: TRBV20-1
cdr3_nt: TGCAGTGCTAGCCCCCAGGACAGGGTCGAGGGCAATCAGCCCCAGCATTTT
cdr3_aa: CSASPQDRVEGNQPQHF

cdr3_length: 11
clone_size: .
d_call: .
j_call: TRBJ1-2
v_call: TRBV29-1
cdr3_nt: TGCAGCGTTGAGGCGAGCTATGGCTACACCTTC
cdr3_aa: CSVEASYGYTF

cdr3_length: 15
clone_size: few
d_call: .
j_call: TRBJ1-5
v_call: TRBV25-1
cdr3_nt: TGTGCCAGCAGTGAATTGGGAGGGTTCAATCAGCCCCAGCATTTT
cdr3_aa: CASSELGGFNQPQHF

cdr3_length: 14
clone_size: few
d_call: TRBD2
j_call: TRBJ2-1
v_call: TRBV6-2/TRBV6-3
cdr3_nt: TGTGCCAGCAGTTACCCGACTAGCACCAATGAGCAGTTCTTC
cdr3_aa: CASSYPTSTNEQFF

cdr3_length: 15
clone_size: .
d_call: .
j_call: TRBJ1-2
v_call: TRBV27
cdr3_nt: TGTGCCAGCAGTTATAGTGTCAGGGGCAACTATGGCTACACCTTC
cdr3_aa: CASSYSVRGNYGYTF

cdr3_length: 13
clone_size: many
d_call: .
j_call: TRBJ2-7
v_call: TRBV20-1
cdr3_nt: TGCAGTGCTCTGGGGAGAGGAGGCCACGAGCAGTACTTC
cdr3_aa: CSALGRGGHEQYF

cdr3_length: 14
clone_size: .
d_call: .
j_call: TRBJ2-1
v_call: TRBV4-1
cdr3_nt: TGCGCCAGCAGCCCCCCCTTTATATACAATGAGCAGTTCTTC
cdr3_aa: CASSPPFIYNEQFF

cdr3_length: 16
clone_size: few
d_call: TRBD1
j_call: TRBJ2-7
v_call: TRBV15
cdr3_nt: TGTGCCACCAGCAGAGATTACGGCACAGGGGGAGACGAGCAGTACTTC
cdr3_aa: CATSRDYGTGGDEQYF

cdr3_length: 15
clone_size: .
d_call: .
j_call: TRBJ1-4
v_call: TRBV2
cdr3_nt: TGTGCCAGCAGAGCTCGTCGGGGGACTAATGAAAAACTGTTTTTT
cdr3_aa: CASRARRGTNEKLFF

cdr3_length: 14
clone_size: few
d_call: .
j_call: TRBJ1-4
v_call: TRBV7-8
cdr3_nt: TGTGCCAGCACCAACTCTCAGATAAAAGAAAAACTGTTTTTT
cdr3_aa: CASTNSQIKEKLFF

cdr3_length: 19
clone_size: .
d_call: .
j_call: TRBJ2-3
v_call: TRBV12-3/TRBV12-4
cdr3_nt: TGTGCCAGCAGTTTTCGTCTCCGGAGCGCGGGTCCAAGCGCAGATACGCAGTATTTT
cdr3_aa: CASSFRLRSAGPSADTQYF

cdr3_length: 16
clone_size: .
d_call: TRBD2
j_call: TRBJ2-5
v_call: TRBV29-1
cdr3_nt: TGCAGCGTTGCCACGACTAGCGGGTCCGGGCAAGAGACCCAGTACTTC
cdr3_aa: CSVATTSGSGQETQYF

cdr3_length: 14
clone_size: few
d_call: .
j_call: TRBJ1-2
v_call: TRBV28
cdr3_nt: TGTGCCAGCAGTTTGGGACGGTCAGATTCGCTCTACACCTTC
cdr3_aa: CASSLGRSDSLYTF

cdr3_length: 15
clone_size: .
d_call: .
j_call: TRBJ1-2
v_call: TRBV3-1
cdr3_nt: TGTGCCAGCAGCCTCTGGACAGTGGTAAACTATGGCTACACCTTC
cdr3_aa: CASSLWTVVNYGYTF

cdr3_length: 14
clone_size: few
d_call: TRBD2
j_call: TRBJ2-1
v_call: TRBV20-1
cdr3_nt: TGCAGTGCTAGAGATACTAGCGGGGGGTCAAAGCAGTTCTTC
cdr3_aa: CSARDTSGGSKQFF

cdr3_length: 16
clone_size: .
d_call: .
j_call: TRBJ2-3
v_call: TRBV14
cdr3_nt: TGTGCCAGCAGCCAAGATAGGAGCGGACACACAGATACGCAGTATTTT
cdr3_aa: CASSQDRSGHTDTQYF

cdr3_length: 14
clone_size: .
d_call: TRBD1
j_call: TRBJ1-6
v_call: TRBV29-1
cdr3_nt: TGCAGCGTTTCGACAGGGCCCTATAATTCACCCCTCCACTTT
cdr3_aa: CSVSTGPYNSPLHF

cdr3_length: 18
clone_size: .
d_call: .
j_call: TRBJ2-3
v_call: TRBV5-1
cdr3_nt: TGCGCCAGCAGCTTGGACGAGGGAGTCGGGACTAGCACAGATACGCAGTATTTT
cdr3_aa: CASSLDEGVGTSTDTQYF

cdr3_length: 17
clone_size: few
d_call: TRBD1
j_call: TRBJ2-2
v_call: TRBV3-1
cdr3_nt: TGTGCCAGCAGCCTAGGCTGGACAGGGGCGAACACCGGGGAGCTGTTTTTT
cdr3_aa: CASSLGWTGANTGELFF

cdr3_length: 12
clone_size: .
d_call: .
j_call: TRBJ1-5
v_call: TRBV29-1
cdr3_nt: TGCAGCGTTGAAAGTGAAAATCAGCCCCAGCATTTT
cdr3_aa: CSVESENQPQHF

cdr3_length: 14
clone_size: many
d_call: .
j_call: TRBJ2-6
v_call: TRBV29-1
cdr3_nt: TGCAGCGTTGGTGGGGGCCCTGGGGCCAACGTCCTGACTTTC
cdr3_aa: CSVGGGPGANVLTF

cdr3_length: 14
clone_size: few
d_call: .
j_call: TRBJ1-2
v_call: TRBV7-2
cdr3_nt: TGTGCCAGCAGCTTAGCTCGGGGGGCGGATGGCTACACCTTC
cdr3_aa: CASSLARGADGYTF

cdr3_length: 13
clone_size: few
d_call: TRBD1
j_call: TRBJ1-5
v_call: TRBV29-1
cdr3_nt: TGCAGCGTTCGGACAGGGAGGGATCAGCCCCAGCATTTT
cdr3_aa: CSVRTGRDQPQHF

cdr3_length: 14
clone_size: few
d_call: .
j_call: TRBJ1-1
v_call: TRBV3-1
cdr3_nt: TGTGCCAGCAGCCATCAGGACAGGAACACTGAAGCTTTCTTT
cdr3_aa: CASSHQDRNTEAFF

cdr3_length: 14
clone_size: many
d_call: .
j_call: TRBJ1-2
v_call: TRBV6-5
cdr3_nt: TGTGCCAGCAGTTACGTACAGGGAAGCTATGGCTACACCTTC
cdr3_aa: CASSYVQGSYGYTF

cdr3_length: 15
clone_size: .
d_call: TRBD1
j_call: TRBJ2-7
v_call: TRBV7-9
cdr3_nt: TGTGCCAGCAGCCCGCGGGACAGGTTTTCCTACGAGCAGTACTTC
cdr3_aa: CASSPRDRFSYEQYF

cdr3_length: 14
clone_size: few
d_call: TRBD1
j_call: TRBJ2-1
v_call: TRBV4-2
cdr3_nt: TGTGCCAGCAGCCAAGGACAGGGGTACAATGAGCAGTTCTTC
cdr3_aa: CASSQGQGYNEQFF